The 3 T cell receptor beta chains below were found in one sample sequenced in a study of blood T cell repertoires in COVID-19. Measured with immunoSEQ multiplex PCR; TCRdb has only the in-frame clones, and not every one. The table lists tens of thousands of clones, approximately 89% of them singletons, with 4.5% to 6% in the top ten. Sequenced input: peripheral blood. These receptor sequences come from a man aged 50 to 59 with active or convalescent COVID-19.

The V and J genes are TRBV24-1 and TRBJ2-1; the match to TRBD1 covers 9 bases. The CDR3 runs to 15 residues. Germline V gene data show CDR1 as KGHDR and CDR2 as SFDVKD. V shed 0 bases, J shed 8 bases, and the junction held 4 bases outside the gene matches. CDR3 region: CATSDLWDRDDEQFF. CDR3 sequence (DNA): TGTGCCACCAGTGATTTGTGGGACAGGGATGATGAGCAGTTCTTC.

This clone turned up a few times. The chain has TRBV3-1 (or the pseudogene TRBV3-2) and TRBJ2-7, with D perhaps TRBD1 (6 bases). The CDR3 is 13 amino acids. Trimming removed 0 bases at V and 4 bases at J, with 7 bases between. Germline assignment: CDR1 LGHDT and CDR2 YNNKEL (reference sequence). The chain's CDR3 is CASSQEGGYEQYV. The CDR3 DNA reads TGTGCCAGCAGCCAAGAAGGGGGATACGAGCAGTACGTC.

The V gene is TRBV6-2 or TRBV6-3, the J gene TRBJ1-5; D call uncertain. Trimming cost V 5 bases and J 4 bases, with 12 bases left between them. The CDR3 is made up of 14 amino acids. Per the germline V gene, CDR1 is MNHEY and CDR2 is SVGEGT. The CDR3 reads CASSALVKNQPQHF. The DNA for the CDR3 is TGTGCCAGCAGTGCACTCGTGAAGAATCAGCCCCAGCATTTT.